This entry lists 24 T cell receptor beta chains sequenced from one sample in a study of technical replicates of blood from several donors. TCRdb's copy holds only in-frame clones and misses some; the assay was immunoSEQ multiplex PCR. The profile shows 65,000 to 95,000 clones, approximately 94% of them singletons. Sequencing was done on a sample of T cells isolated from PBMCs. Receptor source: a human donor in good health.

J is TRBJ1-1 and V is TRBV19; 7 nucleotides align to TRBD1. Unmatched junction bases numbered 8, after V lost 7 bases and J lost 3 bases. CDR1 and CDR2 from the germline V gene are LNHDA and SQIVND (reference sequence). The CDR3 totals 14 residues. CDR3 region: CASKEGAGDTEAFF. The CDR3 DNA reads TGTGCCAGTAAGGAGGGGGCAGGGGACACTGAAGCTTTCTTT.

V gene TRBV9 combines with J gene TRBJ2-1; 8 bases map to TRBD2. Germline lookup yields CDR1 SGDLS and CDR2 YYNGEE. Trimming at V came to 4 bases and at J to 2 bases, leaving 11 bases not matched to a gene. The CDR3 totals 17 residues. CDR3 in amino acids: CASSPLLRGLAYNEQFF. The CDR3, as DNA: TGTGCCAGCAGCCCCCTTCTTCGGGGACTAGCCTACAATGAGCAGTTCTTC.

The chain carries TRBV2 and TRBJ1-2; D call uncertain. The CDR3 has 14 residues. The V end was cut by 3 bases, the J end by 4 bases, with 12 bases between. CDR1 is SNHLY and CDR2 is FYNNEI in the germline V gene. CDR3 DNA: TGTGCCAGCAGTGACACGGTGAGATTCTATGGCTACACCTTC. Protein sequence: CASSDTVRFYGYTF.

The rearrangement joins TRBV5-6 to TRBJ2-7, with TRBD2 identical over 12 bases. Germline-derived CDR1 and CDR2 are SGHDT and YYEEEE. The CDR3 has 15 residues. V dropped 4 bases and J dropped 5; count of bases not matched to a gene: 7. The CDR3 spells CASSRRLAGANEQYF. CDR3 in DNA: TGTGCCAGCAGCCGCCGACTAGCGGGAGCTAACGAGCAGTACTTC.

This clone was recorded a few times. The chain links TRBV28 to TRBJ2-7, with 9 bases lining up with TRBD2. This CDR3 is built from 12 residues. The ends lost 3 bases at V and 6 bases at J; junction bases unmatched: 0. From germline, CDR1 is MDHEN and CDR2 SYDVKM. The DNA of the CDR3 is TGTGCCAGCAGTTTGGGACTAGCCGAGCAGTACTTC. Encoded protein: CASSLGLAEQYF.

V is TRBV5-1 and J is TRBJ1-2; D might be TRBD1 (6 bases). The CDR3 is made up of 15 amino acids. Trimming pared 0 bases from V and 5 bases from J, leaving 14 bases between. Germline CDR1 is SGHRS and CDR2 is YFSETQ. The CDR3 coding sequence is TGCGCCAGCAGCTTGGAGGGGGGGGCAGCTTATGGCTACACCTTC. Protein sequence: CASSLEGGAAYGYTF.

This clone appeared a single time. The chain links TRBV19 to TRBJ2-1, with TRBD2 matching 8 bases. Trimming removed 5 bases from V and 4 bases from J; junction bases left unmatched: 7. The germline CDR1 and CDR2 sequences are LNHDA and SQIVND (reference sequence). The CDR3 runs 15 residues. CDR3: CASSPAGVRYNEQFF. The CDR3 nucleotides read TGTGCCAGTAGTCCAGCGGGAGTGAGGTACAATGAGCAGTTCTTC.

V and J are TRBV28 and TRBJ2-7, with TRBD2 matching 7 bases. The germline CDR1 and CDR2 sequences are MDHEN and SYDVKM. V lost 7 bases and J lost 3; bases outside the gene matches: 6. CDR3 length: 13 residues. The CDR3 DNA is TGTGCCAGCACCCAGCGGGATCTCTACGAGCAGTACTTC. As protein: CASTQRDLYEQYF. Full variable domain (remainder filled in from reference TRBV28 and TRBJ2-7): DVKVTQSSRYLVKRTGEKVFLECVQDMDHENMFWYRQDPGLGLRLIYFSYDVKMKEKGDIPEGYSVSREKKERFSLILESASTNQTSMYLCASTQRDLYEQYFGPGTRLTVT.

The count of this clone is one. The V gene is TRBV19, the J gene TRBJ2-5; 8 bases are a match to TRBD1. The V gene end was trimmed by 7 bases and the J gene end by 4 bases; junction bases not matched to a gene: 11. The CDR3 is made up of 15 amino acids. The germline gives CDR1 LNHDA, CDR2 SQIVND (reference sequence). The CDR3 region is CASNSRGQIRETQYF. CDR3 bases: TGTGCCAGTAATAGCAGGGGGCAGATAAGAGAGACCCAGTACTTC.

The chain carries TRBV9 and TRBJ2-7; a weak D match, TRBD2 (6 bases). V was trimmed by 0 bases and J by 4 bases, leaving 14 bases between them. This CDR3 has 15 residues. Germline V CDR1 and CDR2: SGDLS, YYNGEE. The CDR3 nucleotides are TGTGCCAGCAGCGTAGCAGCGAGCGGGCCATACGAGCAGTACTTC. This encodes CASSVAASGPYEQYF.

This sequence joins TRBV7-8 and TRBJ2-7; a possible D gene is TRBD2 (5 bases). The CDR3 contains 16 residues. Trimming pared 1 base from V and 0 bases from J, leaving 13 bases between. CDR1 is SGHVS and CDR2 is FQNEAQ in the germline V gene. CDR3 nucleotide sequence: TGTGCCAGCAGCTTAGGTACTAGGTTAAGCTCCTACGAGCAGTACTTC. This translates into CASSLGTRLSSYEQYF. Based on the CDR3 plus reference TRBV7-8 and TRBJ2-7, the full variable domain is GAGVSQSPRYKVAKRGQDVALRCDPISGHVSLFWYQQALGQGPEFLTYFQNEAQLDKSGLPSDRFFAERPEGSVSTLKIQRTQQEDSAVYLCASSLGTRLSSYEQYFGPGTRLTVT.

The V gene is TRBV25-1, the J gene TRBJ2-7; TRBD1 might be the D (6 bases). Trimming removed 6 bases at V and 0 bases at J, with 9 bases between. The CDR3 length is 13 residues. Germline loops: CDR1 MGHDK, CDR2 SYGVNS. CDR3: CASSLGASYEQYF. CDR3 DNA sequence: TGTGCCAGCAGCCTGGGGGCCTCCTACGAGCAGTACTTC.

This clone was found once. The V gene is TRBV7-9, the J gene TRBJ1-5; 10 nucleotides match TRBD1. The V gene end was trimmed by 5 bases and the J gene end by 7 bases; junction bases not matched to a gene: 8. Germline values: CDR1 SEHNR, CDR2 FQNEAQ (reference sequence). The CDR3 consists of 15 residues. CDR3 amino acids: CASSPPGQGLQPQHF. CDR3 DNA: TGTGCCAGCAGCCCGCCGGGACAGGGGCTCCAGCCCCAGCATTTT.

In its sample, this clone was seen once. J is TRBJ2-7 and V is TRBV30, with a possible D match to TRBD1 (5 bases). This CDR3 comprises 15 residues. The germline gives CDR1 GTSNPN, CDR2 SVGIG (reference sequence). V lost 2 bases and J 3 bases, leaving 17 bases between the germline ends. CDR3 bases: TGTGCCTGGAGTCCCCATTTAGGGCAGGGCTACGAGCAGTACTTC. It yields the protein CAWSPHLGQGYEQYF.

The chain joins TRBV6-6 to TRBJ2-1; a weak D match, TRBD2 (5 bases). The CDR3 covers 13 residues. The germline CDR1 and CDR2 sequences are MNHNY and SVGAGI (reference sequence). V shed 8 bases and J shed 0 bases, with 8 bases lying between them. The CDR3 loop is CASGGLSYNEQFF. In nucleotides, the CDR3 is TGTGCCAGCGGAGGACTCTCCTACAATGAGCAGTTCTTC.

This chain links TRBV30 with TRBJ1-1; D unclear. Per the germline V gene, CDR1 is GTSNPN and CDR2 is SVGIG (reference sequence). V dropped 4 bases and J dropped 11 bases, with 17 bases sitting between them. The CDR3 loop spans 12 amino acids. The CDR3 reads CAWKPVEERAFF. CDR3 in DNA: TGTGCCTGGAAGCCGGTGGAGGAGAGGGCTTTCTTT.

This chain uses TRBV5-1 with TRBJ2-3; 13 nucleotides line up with TRBD2. Germline assignment: CDR1 SGHRS and CDR2 YFSETQ. This CDR3 contains 18 residues. J gave up 3 bases and V 6 bases, and 13 bases lay outside the gene matches. CDR3: CASTSLGGTSGITDTQYF. CDR3 sequence (DNA): TGCGCCAGCACCAGCTTGGGGGGGACTAGCGGGATAACAGATACGCAGTATTTT.

The J gene is TRBJ2-3, the V gene TRBV27, with 9 bases identical to TRBD2. This CDR3 has 18 amino acids. V dropped 4 bases and J dropped 1; count of bases not matched to a gene: 12. From germline, CDR1 is MNHEY and CDR2 SMNVEV (reference sequence). This CDR3 reads CASSSRTSAPIRTDTQYF. The CDR3 DNA is TGTGCCAGCAGTTCCCGGACTAGCGCGCCCATTCGCACAGATACGCAGTATTTT.

The J gene is TRBJ2-1, the V gene TRBV27, with TRBD2 matching over 7 bases. Trimming took 0 bases from V and 4 from J; bases not matched to a gene: 6. CDR3 length: 16 residues. The germline V gene has CDR1 MNHEY and CDR2 SMNVEV (reference sequence). In DNA, the CDR3 is TGTGCCAGCAGTTTATCCTCTGGCGGGGGTTACAATGAGCAGTTCTTC. Translating it yields CASSLSSGGGYNEQFF.

This rearrangement joins TRBV10-3 to TRBJ1-2; the match to TRBD1 covers 7 bases. V lost 2 bases and J lost 1; bases outside the gene matches: 1. In germline, CDR1 is ENHRY, CDR2 SYGVKD. The length of the CDR3 is 14 residues. CDR3 sequence: CAISENRGNYGYTF. The CDR3 DNA sequence: TGTGCCATCAGTGAGAACAGGGGTAACTATGGCTACACCTTC.

V is TRBV7-2 and J is TRBJ2-3; D is uncertain. Trimming pared 5 bases from V and 2 bases from J, leaving 5 bases between. Germline V gives CDR1 SGHTA, CDR2 FQGNSA. This CDR3 contains 12 residues. The CDR3 here is CASSPYTDTQYF. CDR3 nucleotides: TGTGCCAGCAGCCCCTACACAGATACGCAGTATTTT.

The V and J genes are TRBV27 and TRBJ2-1; TRBD1 aligns across 7 bases. Germline values: CDR1 MNHEY, CDR2 SMNVEV (reference sequence). Trimming cost V 5 bases and J 4 bases; bases outside gene matches: 8. The CDR3 sequence is 15 residues long. The CDR3 spells CASSPATGSYNEQFF. The CDR3 region has the DNA TGTGCCAGCAGTCCCGCGACAGGGAGTTACAATGAGCAGTTCTTC.

The J gene is TRBJ1-1, the V gene TRBV28; a possible D gene is TRBD1 (5 bases). CDR3 length equals 12 residues. Germline CDR1 reads MDHEN; CDR2 reads SYDVKM. The germline V and J ends were trimmed by 6 bases and 0 bases, with 5 bases remaining between them. CDR3 protein: CASRTVNTEAFF. In DNA form, the CDR3 reads TGTGCCAGCAGGACAGTGAACACTGAAGCTTTCTTT.

The chain recombines TRBV6-5 with TRBJ2-7, with a weak D call TRBD1 (6 bases). The CDR3 covers 14 residues. Between the trimmed V and J ends, which lost 2 bases and 3 bases, there was a span of 11 bases. Germline CDR1 is MNHEY and CDR2 is SVGAGI. The CDR3 DNA is TGTGCCAGCAGTTACGCCGGCAGGGGCTACGAGCAGTACTTC. Translating gives CASSYAGRGYEQYF.